The 6 T cell receptor beta chains in this list originate from one sample, sequenced in a study of TIL therapy for anti-PD-1-resistant metastatic lung cancer. Time point: pre-treatment sample, taken before nivolumab and TIL therapy. The libraries were made with immunoSEQ v3. The table came from immunoSEQ multiplex PCR; TCRdb's copy has only in-frame clones and leaves some out. Of about 52,000 clones listed, around 80% are singletons. Sample: blood, taken at baseline. Receptors were obtained from a woman between 30 and 80 years old with non-small cell lung cancer.

The gene calls are TRBV27 and TRBJ2-2, with a weak D call TRBD2 (5 bases). CDR3 size: 14 residues. Per the germline V gene, CDR1 is MNHEY and CDR2 is SMNVEV (reference sequence). Trimming removed 5 bases at V and 4 bases at J, with 11 bases between. As DNA, the CDR3 is TGTGCCAGCAGTCTCGGACTCCTCACCGGGGAGCTGTTTTTT. Protein sequence: CASSLGLLTGELFF.

V usage is TRBV10-3 and J usage is TRBJ2-3; D may match TRBD1 or TRBD2 (6 bases each). The CDR3 runs 12 residues. The V and J ends lost 6 bases and 5 bases respectively, with 9 bases between them. Germline V lookup: CDR1 ENHRY, CDR2 SYGVKD. CDR3 amino acids: CAIRGGLDTQYF. The DNA for the CDR3 is TGTGCCATCAGGGGGGGCCTAGATACGCAGTATTTT.

The chain joins TRBV6-1 to TRBJ1-1; possible D gene TRBD1, 6 bases. CDR3 length: 14 amino acids. Germline V lookup: CDR1 MNHNS, CDR2 SASEGT. With 5 bases removed from V and 0 bases from J, the gap between germline ends came to 10 bases. CDR3: CASSLQGMNTEAFF. DNA for the CDR3: TGTGCCAGCAGTTTACAGGGCATGAACACTGAAGCTTTCTTT.

V is TRBV5-1 and J is TRBJ2-5, with D possibly called TRBD1 or TRBD2 (5 bases each). Germline-derived CDR1 and CDR2 are SGHRS and YFSETQ. Trimming removed 0 bases at V and 2 bases at J, with 8 bases between. This CDR3 has 14 residues. In DNA form, the CDR3 reads TGCGCCAGCAGCTTGGGAGGGGATCAAGAGACCCAGTACTTC. Translated: CASSLGGDQETQYF.

As to this clone: The junction differs from germline at one of its ends, possibly a read error. V and J are TRBV20-1 and TRBJ1-2; weak D call: TRBD1 (6 bases). Germline V lookup: CDR1 DFQATT, CDR2 SNEGSKA (reference sequence). This CDR3 comprises 11 residues. Here the CDR3 reads CGADQGWGYTF. The CDR3 DNA reads TGCGGTGCTGACCAGGGGTGGGGCTACACCTTC.

V is TRBV11-3 and J is TRBJ2-1; 11 bases line up with TRBD2. V gave up 3 bases and J gave up 6 bases; unmatched junction bases: 1. Germline V lookup: CDR1 SGHNT, CDR2 YENEEA. The CDR3 consists of 14 residues. Here the CDR3 reads CASSFSGRGNEQFF. CDR3 DNA: TGTGCCAGCAGCTTTAGCGGGAGGGGCAATGAGCAGTTCTTC. Variable domain in full (rest from reference TRBV11-3 and TRBJ2-1): EAGVVQSPRYKIIEKKQPVAFWCNPISGHNTLYWYLQNLGQGPELLIRYENEEAVDDSQLPKDRFSAERLKGVDSTLKIQPAELGDSAVYLCASSFSGRGNEQFFGPGTRLTVL.